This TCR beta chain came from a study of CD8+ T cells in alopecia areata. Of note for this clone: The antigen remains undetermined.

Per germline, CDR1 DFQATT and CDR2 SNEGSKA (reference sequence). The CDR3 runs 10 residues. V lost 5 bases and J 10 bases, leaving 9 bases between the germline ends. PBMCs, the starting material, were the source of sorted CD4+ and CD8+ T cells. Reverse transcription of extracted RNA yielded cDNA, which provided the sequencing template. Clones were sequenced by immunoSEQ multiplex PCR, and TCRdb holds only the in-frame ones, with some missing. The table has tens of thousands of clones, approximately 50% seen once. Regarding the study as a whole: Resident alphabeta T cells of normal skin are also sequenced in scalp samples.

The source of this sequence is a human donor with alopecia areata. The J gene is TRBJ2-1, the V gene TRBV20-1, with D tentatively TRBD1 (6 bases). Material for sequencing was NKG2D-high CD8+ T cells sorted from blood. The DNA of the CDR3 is TGCAGTGCTTGGGGGCACGAGCAGTTCTTC. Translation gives CSAWGHEQFF.